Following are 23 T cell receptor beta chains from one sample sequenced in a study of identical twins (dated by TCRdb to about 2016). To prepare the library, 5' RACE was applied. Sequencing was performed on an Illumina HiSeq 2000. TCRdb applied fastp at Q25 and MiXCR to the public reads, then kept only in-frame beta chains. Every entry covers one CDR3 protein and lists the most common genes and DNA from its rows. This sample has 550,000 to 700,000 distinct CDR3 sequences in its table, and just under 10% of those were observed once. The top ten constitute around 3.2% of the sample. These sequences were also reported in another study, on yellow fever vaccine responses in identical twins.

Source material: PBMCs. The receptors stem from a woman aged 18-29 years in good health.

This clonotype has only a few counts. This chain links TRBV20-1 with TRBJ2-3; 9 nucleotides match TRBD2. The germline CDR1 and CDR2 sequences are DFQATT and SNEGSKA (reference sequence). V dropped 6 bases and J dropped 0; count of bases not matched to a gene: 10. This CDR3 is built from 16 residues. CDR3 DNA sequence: TGCAGTGCAATGCCTAGCGGGGTTACTAGCACAGATACGCAGTATTTT. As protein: CSAMPSGVTSTDTQYF.

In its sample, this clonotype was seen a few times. As DNA, the CDR3 is TGTGCCAGCAGTTTTTGGTGGGAGACCCAGTACTTC. Amino acids: CASSFWWETQYF. V and J are TRBV28 and TRBJ2-5; D gene uncertain. The CDR3 length is 12 residues. The germline CDR1 and CDR2 sequences are MDHEN and SYDVKM. V lost 3 bases, J lost 5 bases, and 7 bases lay in between.

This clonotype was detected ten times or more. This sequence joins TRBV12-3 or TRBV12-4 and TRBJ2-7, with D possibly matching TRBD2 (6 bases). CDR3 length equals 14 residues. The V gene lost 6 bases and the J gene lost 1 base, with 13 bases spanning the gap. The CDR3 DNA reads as TGTGCCAGCAGCCCCGGGGGTAGGTCCTACGAGCAGTACTTC. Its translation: CASSPGGRSYEQYF.

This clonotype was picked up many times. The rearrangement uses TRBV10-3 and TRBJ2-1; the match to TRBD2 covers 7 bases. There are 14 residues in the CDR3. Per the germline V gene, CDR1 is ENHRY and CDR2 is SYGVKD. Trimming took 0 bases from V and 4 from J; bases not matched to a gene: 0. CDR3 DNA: TGTGCCATCAGTGAGTCTAGCGGGTACAATGAGCAGTTCTTC. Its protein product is CAISESSGYNEQFF.

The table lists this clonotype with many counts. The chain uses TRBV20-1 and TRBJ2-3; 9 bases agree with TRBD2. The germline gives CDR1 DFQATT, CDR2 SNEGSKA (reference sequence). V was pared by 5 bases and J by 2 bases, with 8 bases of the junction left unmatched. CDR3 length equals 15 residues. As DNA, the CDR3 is TGCAGTGCTCTCCCTAGCGGGATCCCCACAGATACGCAGTATTTT. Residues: CSALPSGIPTDTQYF.

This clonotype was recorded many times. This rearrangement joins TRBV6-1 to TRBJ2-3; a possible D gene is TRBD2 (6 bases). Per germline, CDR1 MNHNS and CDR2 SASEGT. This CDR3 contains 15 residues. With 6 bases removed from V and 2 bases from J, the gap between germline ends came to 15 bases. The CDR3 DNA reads TGTGCCAGCAGAAGGGACTCACAAAACACAGATACGCAGTATTTT. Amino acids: CASRRDSQNTDTQYF.

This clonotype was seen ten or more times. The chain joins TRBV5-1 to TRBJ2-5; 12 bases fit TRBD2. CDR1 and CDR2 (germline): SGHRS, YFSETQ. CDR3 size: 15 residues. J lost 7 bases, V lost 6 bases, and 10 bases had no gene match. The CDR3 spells CASTPTSGGRGTQYF. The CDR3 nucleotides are TGCGCCAGCACCCCGACTAGCGGGGGACGAGGGACCCAGTACTTC.

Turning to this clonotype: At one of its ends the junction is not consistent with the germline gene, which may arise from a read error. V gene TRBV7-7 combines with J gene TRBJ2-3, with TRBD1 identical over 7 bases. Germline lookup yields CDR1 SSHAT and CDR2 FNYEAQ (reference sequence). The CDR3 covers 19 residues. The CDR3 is CASSLRDSPTQVAPDTQYF. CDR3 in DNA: TGTGCTAGCAGCTTACGGGACAGCCCCACCCAAGTGGCCCCAGATACGCAGTATTTT.

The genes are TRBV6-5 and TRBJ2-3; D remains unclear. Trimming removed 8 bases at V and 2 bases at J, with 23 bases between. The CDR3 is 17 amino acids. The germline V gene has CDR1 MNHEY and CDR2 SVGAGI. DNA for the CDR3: TGTGCCAGCCGTTTCCGACTCTCTTCTACCCACACAGATACGCAGTATTTT. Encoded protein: CASRFRLSSTHTDTQYF.

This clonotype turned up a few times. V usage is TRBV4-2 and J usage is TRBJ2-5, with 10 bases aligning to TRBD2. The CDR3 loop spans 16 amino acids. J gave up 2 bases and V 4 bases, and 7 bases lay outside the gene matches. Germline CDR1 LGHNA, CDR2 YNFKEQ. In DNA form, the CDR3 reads TGTGCCAGCAGCCCATCTGCTAGCGGGGGACAAGAGACCCAGTACTTC. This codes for CASSPSASGGQETQYF.

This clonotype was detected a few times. CDR3 DNA sequence: TGTGCCATCAGACCAAGACTAGCAGGGGGGGAAGAGACCCAGTACTTC. This codes for CAIRPRLAGGEETQYF. The rearrangement joins TRBV10-3 to TRBJ2-5; D tentatively reads TRBD1 or TRBD2 (7 bases each). The V end was cut by 6 bases, the J end by 3 bases, with 20 bases between. Germline loops: CDR1 ENHRY, CDR2 SYGVKD. The CDR3 totals 16 residues.

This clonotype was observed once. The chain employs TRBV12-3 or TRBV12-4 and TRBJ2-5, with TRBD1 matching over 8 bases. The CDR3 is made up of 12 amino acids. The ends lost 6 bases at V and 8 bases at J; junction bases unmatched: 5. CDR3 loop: CASRLGQDTQYF. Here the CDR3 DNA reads TGTGCCAGCAGGCTGGGACAGGACACCCAGTACTTC.

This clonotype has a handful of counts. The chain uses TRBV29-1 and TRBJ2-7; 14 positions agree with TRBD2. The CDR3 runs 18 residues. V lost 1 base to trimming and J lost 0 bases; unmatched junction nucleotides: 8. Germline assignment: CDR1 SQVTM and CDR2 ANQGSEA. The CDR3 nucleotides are TGCAGCGTTGAAGGGGGGACTAGCGGGAGTCCCAGCTCCTACGAGCAGTACTTC. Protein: CSVEGGTSGSPSSYEQYF.

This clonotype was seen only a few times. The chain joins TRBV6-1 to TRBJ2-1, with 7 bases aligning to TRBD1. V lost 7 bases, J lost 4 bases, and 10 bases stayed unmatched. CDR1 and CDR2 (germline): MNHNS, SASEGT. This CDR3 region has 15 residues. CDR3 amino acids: CASTKIGGQYNEQFF. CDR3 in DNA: TGTGCCAGCACCAAGATAGGGGGCCAGTACAATGAGCAGTTCTTC.

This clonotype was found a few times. The CDR3 spells CASSRREGSRETQYF. The CDR3 DNA reads as TGTGCCAGCAGTCGACGGGAGGGGTCCCGAGAGACCCAGTACTTC. The V and J genes are TRBV12-3 or TRBV12-4 and TRBJ2-5, with TRBD2 matching over 8 bases. Trimming at V came to 5 bases and at J to 4 bases, leaving 9 bases not matched to a gene. This CDR3 contains 15 residues.

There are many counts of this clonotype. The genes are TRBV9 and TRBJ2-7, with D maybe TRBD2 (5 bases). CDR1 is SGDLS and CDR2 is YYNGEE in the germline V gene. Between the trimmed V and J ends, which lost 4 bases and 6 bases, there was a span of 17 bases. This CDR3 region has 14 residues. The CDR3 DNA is TGTGCCAGCAGCCCGGACTCTCATCTGGGCGAGCAGTACTTC. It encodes CASSPDSHLGEQYF.

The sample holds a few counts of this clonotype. As DNA, the CDR3 is TGTGCCAGCAGTGACAGGGTTGTCGAGCAGTACTTC. This gives the protein CASSDRVVEQYF. The V gene is TRBV6-1, the J gene TRBJ2-7; TRBD1 is a possible D gene (5 bases). V was pared by 3 bases and J by 6 bases, with 9 bases between. This CDR3 comprises 12 residues. From germline, CDR1 is MNHNS and CDR2 SASEGT.

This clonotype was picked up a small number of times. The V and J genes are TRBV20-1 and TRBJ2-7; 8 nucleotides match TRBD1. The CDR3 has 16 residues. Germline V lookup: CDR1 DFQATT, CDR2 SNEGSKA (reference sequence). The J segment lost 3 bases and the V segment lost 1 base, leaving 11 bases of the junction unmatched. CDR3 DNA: TGCAGTGCTAGAGTCCCAGGACAGGGAAACAACTACGAGCAGTACTTC. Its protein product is CSARVPGQGNNYEQYF.

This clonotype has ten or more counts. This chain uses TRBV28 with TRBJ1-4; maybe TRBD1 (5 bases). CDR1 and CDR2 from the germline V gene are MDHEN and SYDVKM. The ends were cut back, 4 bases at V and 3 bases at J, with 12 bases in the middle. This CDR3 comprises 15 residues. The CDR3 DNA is TGTGCCAGCAGTTCGTGGACACTACCTAATGAAAAACTGTTTTTT. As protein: CASSSWTLPNEKLFF.

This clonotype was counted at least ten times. The CDR3 here is CATSDQDGEQYF. In nucleotides, the CDR3 is TGTGCCACCAGTGATCAGGACGGCGAGCAGTACTTC. This chain uses TRBV24-1 with TRBJ2-7, with D unresolved. Germline CDR1 and CDR2: KGHDR and SFDVKD. Trimming cost V 3 bases and J 6 bases, with 8 bases left between them. The CDR3 is 12 amino acids.

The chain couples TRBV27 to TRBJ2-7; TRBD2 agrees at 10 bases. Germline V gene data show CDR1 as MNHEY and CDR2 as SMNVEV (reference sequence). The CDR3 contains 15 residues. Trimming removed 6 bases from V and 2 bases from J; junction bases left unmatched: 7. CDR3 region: CASRPSGSPAYEQYF. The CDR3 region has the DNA TGTGCCAGCAGACCTAGCGGGAGTCCTGCCTACGAGCAGTACTTC.

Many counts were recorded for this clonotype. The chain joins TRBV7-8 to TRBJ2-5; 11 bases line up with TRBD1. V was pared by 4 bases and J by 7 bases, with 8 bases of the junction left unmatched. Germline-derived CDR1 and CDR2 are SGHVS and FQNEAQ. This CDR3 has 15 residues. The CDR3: CASSYRDRGIGTQYF. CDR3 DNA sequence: TGTGCCAGCAGCTACCGGGACAGGGGGATAGGGACCCAGTACTTC.

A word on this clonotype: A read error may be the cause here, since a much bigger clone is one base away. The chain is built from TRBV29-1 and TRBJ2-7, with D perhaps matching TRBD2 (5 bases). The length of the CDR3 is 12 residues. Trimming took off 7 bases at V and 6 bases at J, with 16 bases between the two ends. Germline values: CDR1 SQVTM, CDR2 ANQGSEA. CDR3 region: CSASVSGREQYF. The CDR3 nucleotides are TGCAGCGCTTCTGTCAGCGGCCGCGAGCAGTACTTC.